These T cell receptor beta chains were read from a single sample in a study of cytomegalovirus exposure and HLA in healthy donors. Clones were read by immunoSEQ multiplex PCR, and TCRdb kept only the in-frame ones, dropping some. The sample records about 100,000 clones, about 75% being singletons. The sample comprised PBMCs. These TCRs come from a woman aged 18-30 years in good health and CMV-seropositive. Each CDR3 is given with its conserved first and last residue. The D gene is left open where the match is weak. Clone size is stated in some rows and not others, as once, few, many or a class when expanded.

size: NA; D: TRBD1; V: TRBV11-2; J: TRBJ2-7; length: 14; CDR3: CASTRTGGTYEQYF; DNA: TGTGCCAGCACCCGGACAGGGGGGACCTACGAGCAGTACTTC
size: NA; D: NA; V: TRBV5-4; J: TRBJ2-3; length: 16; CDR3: CASNPGGDQGMNTQYF; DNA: TGTGCCAGCAACCCAGGAGGGGATCAGGGAATGAATACGCAGTATTTT
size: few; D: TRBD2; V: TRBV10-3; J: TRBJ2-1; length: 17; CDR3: CAISDPLAGGPYNEQFF; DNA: TGTGCCATCAGTGATCCCCTAGCGGGCGGACCTTACAATGAGCAGTTCTTC
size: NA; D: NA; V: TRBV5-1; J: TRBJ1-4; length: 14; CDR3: CASSTRGSGEKLFF; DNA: TGCGCCAGCAGCACAAGGGGGAGCGGTGAAAAACTGTTTTTT
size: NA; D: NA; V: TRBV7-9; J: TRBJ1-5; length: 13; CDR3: CASSREAGSTQHF; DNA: TGTGCCAGCAGCCGGGAGGCGGGCTCGACCCAGCATTTT
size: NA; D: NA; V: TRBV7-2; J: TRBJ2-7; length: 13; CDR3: CASSSTVIYEQYF; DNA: TGTGCCAGCAGCTCGACAGTTATCTACGAGCAGTACTTC
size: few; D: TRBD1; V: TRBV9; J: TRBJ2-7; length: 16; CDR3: CASSVDGTVETYEQYF; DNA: TGTGCCAGCAGCGTAGACGGGACAGTGGAAACCTACGAGCAGTACTTC
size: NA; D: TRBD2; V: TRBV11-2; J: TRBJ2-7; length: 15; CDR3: CASSQTSGPAYEQYF; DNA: TGTGCCAGCAGCCAGACTAGCGGACCCGCCTACGAGCAGTACTTC
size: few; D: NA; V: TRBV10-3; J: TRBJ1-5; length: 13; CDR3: CATTDRSNQPQHF; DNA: TGTGCCACCACCGACAGGAGCAATCAGCCCCAGCATTTT
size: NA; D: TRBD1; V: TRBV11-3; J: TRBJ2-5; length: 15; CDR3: CASSLGAGGEETQYF; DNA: TGTGCCAGCAGCTTAGGAGCAGGGGGCGAAGAGACCCAGTACTTC
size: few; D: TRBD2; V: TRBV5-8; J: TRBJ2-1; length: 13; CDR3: CASSYRDYSSEFF; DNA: TGTGCCAGCAGCTACCGGGACTATAGCTCGGAGTTCTTC
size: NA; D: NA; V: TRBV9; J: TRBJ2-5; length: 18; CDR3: CASNVAGGALSPQETQYF; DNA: TGTGCCAGCAACGTAGCAGGAGGGGCTCTCTCCCCCCAAGAGACCCAGTACTTC
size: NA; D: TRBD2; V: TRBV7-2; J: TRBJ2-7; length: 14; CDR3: CASSLGGRDYEQYF; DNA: TGTGCCAGCAGCTTAGGCGGGAGGGACTACGAGCAGTACTTC